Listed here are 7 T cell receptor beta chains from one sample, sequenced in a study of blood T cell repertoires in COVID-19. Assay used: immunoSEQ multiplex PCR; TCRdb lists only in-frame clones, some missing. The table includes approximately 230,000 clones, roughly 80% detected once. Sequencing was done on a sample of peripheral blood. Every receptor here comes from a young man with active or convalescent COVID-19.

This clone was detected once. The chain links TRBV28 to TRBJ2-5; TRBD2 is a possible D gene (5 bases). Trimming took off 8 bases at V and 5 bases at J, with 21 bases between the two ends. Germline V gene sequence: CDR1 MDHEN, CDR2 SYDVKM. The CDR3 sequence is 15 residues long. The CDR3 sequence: CASGSPSGTWETQYF. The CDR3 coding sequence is TGTGCCAGCGGGAGTCCGTCAGGTACTTGGGAGACCCAGTACTTC.

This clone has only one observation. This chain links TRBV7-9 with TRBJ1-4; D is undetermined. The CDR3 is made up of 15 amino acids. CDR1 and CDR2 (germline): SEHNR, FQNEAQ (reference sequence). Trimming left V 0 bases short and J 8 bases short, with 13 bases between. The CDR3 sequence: CASSLARAGREKLFF. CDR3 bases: TGTGCCAGCAGCTTAGCGCGGGCAGGACGGGAAAAACTGTTTTTT.

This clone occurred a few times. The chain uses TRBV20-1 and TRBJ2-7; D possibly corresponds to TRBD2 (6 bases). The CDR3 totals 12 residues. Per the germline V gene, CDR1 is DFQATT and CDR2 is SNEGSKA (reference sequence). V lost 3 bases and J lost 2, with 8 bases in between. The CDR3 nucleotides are TGCAGTGCTAGTTCTAGCGCCTACGAGCAGTACTTC. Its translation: CSASSSAYEQYF.

The CDR3 region is CASSQDPGSPLHF. The DNA for the CDR3 is TGCGCCAGCAGCCAAGACCCCGGTTCACCCCTCCACTTT. This rearrangement joins TRBV4-1 to TRBJ1-6; D is uncertain. Germline CDR1 is MGHRA and CDR2 is YSYEKL. V gave up 0 bases and J gave up 9 bases, with 6 bases separating them. The CDR3 runs to 13 residues.

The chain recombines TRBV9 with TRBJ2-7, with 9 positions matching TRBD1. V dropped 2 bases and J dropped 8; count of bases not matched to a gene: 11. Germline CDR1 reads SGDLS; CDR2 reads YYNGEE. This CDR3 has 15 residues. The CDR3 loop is CASSVVGTGSEKQYF. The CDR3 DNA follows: TGTGCCAGCAGCGTCGTTGGGACAGGGAGTGAGAAGCAGTACTTC.

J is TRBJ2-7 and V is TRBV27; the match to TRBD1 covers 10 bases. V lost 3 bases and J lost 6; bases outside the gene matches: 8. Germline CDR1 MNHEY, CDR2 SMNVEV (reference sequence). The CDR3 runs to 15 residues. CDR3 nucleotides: TGTGCCAGCAGTTTGTGGGGACAGGGGTTAGGCGAGCAGTACTTC. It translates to CASSLWGQGLGEQYF.

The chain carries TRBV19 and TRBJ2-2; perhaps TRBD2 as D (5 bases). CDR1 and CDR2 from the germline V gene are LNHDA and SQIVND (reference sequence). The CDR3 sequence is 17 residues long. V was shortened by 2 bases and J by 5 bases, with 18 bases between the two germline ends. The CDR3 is CASSIRGLGIMTGELFF. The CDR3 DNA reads TGTGCCAGTAGTATACGAGGGTTGGGAATAATGACCGGGGAGCTGTTTTTT.